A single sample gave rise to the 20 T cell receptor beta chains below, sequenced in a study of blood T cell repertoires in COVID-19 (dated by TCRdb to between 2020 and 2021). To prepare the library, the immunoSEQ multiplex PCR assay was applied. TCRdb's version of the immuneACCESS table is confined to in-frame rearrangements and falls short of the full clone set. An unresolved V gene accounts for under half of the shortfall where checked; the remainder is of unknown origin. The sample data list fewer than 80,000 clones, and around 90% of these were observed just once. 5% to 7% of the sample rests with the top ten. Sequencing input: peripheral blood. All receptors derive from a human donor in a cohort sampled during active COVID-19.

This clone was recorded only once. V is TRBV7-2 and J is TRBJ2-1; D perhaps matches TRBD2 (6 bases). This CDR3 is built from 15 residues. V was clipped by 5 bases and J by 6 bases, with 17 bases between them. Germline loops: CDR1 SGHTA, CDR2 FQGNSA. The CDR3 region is CASSRSGTSGNEQFF. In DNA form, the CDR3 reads TGTGCCAGCAGCCGTAGCGGCACCTCCGGCAATGAGCAGTTCTTC.

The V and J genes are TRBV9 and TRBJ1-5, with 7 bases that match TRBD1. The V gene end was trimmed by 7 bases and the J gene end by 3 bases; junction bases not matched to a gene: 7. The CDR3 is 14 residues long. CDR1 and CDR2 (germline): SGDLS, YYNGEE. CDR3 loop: CASAAGTANQPQHF. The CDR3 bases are TGTGCCAGCGCGGCCGGGACAGCCAATCAGCCCCAGCATTTT.

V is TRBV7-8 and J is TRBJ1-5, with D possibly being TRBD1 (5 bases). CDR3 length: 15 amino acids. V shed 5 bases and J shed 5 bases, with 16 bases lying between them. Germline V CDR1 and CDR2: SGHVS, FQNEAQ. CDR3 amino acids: CASSAAGDLYQPQHF. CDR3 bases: TGTGCCAGCAGCGCAGCGGGGGATTTGTATCAGCCCCAGCATTTT.

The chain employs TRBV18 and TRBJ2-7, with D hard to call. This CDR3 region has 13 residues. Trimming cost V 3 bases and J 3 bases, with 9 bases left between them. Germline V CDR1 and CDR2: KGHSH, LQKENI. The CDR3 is CASSPRSRYEQYF. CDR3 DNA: TGTGCCAGCTCACCGCGGTCCCGCTACGAGCAGTACTTC.

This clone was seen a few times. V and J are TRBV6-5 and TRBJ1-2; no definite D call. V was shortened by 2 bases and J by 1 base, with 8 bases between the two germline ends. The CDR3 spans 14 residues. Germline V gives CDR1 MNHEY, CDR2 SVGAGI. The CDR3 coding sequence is TGTGCCAGCAGTTACCAAACCGGTAACTATGGCTACACCTTC. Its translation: CASSYQTGNYGYTF.

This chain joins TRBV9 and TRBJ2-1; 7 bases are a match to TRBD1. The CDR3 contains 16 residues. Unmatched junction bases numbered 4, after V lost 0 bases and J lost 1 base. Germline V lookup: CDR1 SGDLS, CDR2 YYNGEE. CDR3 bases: TGTGCCAGCAGCGTAGGTCAGGGGGTTTCCTACAATGAGCAGTTCTTC. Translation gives CASSVGQGVSYNEQFF.

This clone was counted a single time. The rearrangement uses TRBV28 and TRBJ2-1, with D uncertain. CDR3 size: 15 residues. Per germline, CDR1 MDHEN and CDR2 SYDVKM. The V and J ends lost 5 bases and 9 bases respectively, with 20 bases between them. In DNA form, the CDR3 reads TGTGCCAGCAGTCCCCCCCGACCGTCATCAGGTGAGCAGTTCTTC. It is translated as CASSPPRPSSGEQFF.

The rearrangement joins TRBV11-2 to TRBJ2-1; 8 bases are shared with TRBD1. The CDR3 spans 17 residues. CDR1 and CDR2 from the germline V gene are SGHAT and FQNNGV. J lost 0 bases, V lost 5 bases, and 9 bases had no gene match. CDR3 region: CASSRPGDRSSYNEQFF. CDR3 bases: TGTGCCAGCAGCCGCCCCGGGGACAGGAGCTCCTACAATGAGCAGTTCTTC.

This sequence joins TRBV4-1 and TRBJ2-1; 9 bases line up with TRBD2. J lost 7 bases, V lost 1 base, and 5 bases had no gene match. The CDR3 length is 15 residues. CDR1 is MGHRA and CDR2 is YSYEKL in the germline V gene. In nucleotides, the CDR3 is TGCGCCAGCAGCCAAGTTAGCGGGGGCCTAAATGAGCAGTTCTTC. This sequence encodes CASSQVSGGLNEQFF.

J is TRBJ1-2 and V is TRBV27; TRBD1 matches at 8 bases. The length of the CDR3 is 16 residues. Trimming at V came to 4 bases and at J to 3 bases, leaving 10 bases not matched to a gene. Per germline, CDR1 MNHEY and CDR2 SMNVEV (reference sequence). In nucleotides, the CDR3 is TGTGCCAGCAGTTCTAACGGACAGGGAGCGCACTATGGCTACACCTTC. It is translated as CASSSNGQGAHYGYTF.

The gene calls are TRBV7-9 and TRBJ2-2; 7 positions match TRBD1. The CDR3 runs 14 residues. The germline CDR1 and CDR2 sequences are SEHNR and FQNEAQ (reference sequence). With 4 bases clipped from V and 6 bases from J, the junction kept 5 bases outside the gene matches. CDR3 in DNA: TGTGCCAGCAGCTACCGACAGGGTTCCGGGGAGCTGTTTTTT. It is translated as CASSYRQGSGELFF.

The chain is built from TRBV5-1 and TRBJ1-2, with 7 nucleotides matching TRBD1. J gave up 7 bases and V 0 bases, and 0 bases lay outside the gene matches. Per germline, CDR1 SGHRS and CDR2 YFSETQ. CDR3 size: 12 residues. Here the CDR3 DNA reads TGCGCCAGCAGCTTGGACAGGGGTGGCTACACCTTC. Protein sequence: CASSLDRGGYTF.

CDR3 protein: CASSKEGLKNTEAFF. The CDR3 DNA is TGTGCCAGCTCGAAGGAGGGGCTAAAGAACACTGAAGCTTTCTTT. This sequence joins TRBV6-5 and TRBJ1-1, with D maybe TRBD1 (5 bases). V was trimmed by 8 bases and J by 1 base, leaving 17 bases between them. The CDR3 spans 15 residues. Germline V gene sequence: CDR1 MNHEY, CDR2 SVGAGI.

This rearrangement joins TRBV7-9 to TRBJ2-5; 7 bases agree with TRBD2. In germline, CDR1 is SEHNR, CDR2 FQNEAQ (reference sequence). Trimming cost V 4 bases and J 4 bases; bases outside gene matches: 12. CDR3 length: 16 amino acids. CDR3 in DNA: TGTGCCAGCAGCTCCCCCCACGTTGGGGAGGGAGAGACCCAGTACTTC. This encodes CASSSPHVGEGETQYF.

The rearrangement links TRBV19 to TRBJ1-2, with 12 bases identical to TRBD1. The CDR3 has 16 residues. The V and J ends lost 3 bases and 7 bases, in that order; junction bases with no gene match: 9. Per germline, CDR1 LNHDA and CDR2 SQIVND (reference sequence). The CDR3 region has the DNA TGTGCCAGTAGTATTAGTAGGGGACAGGGGGCCTCTGGCTACACCTTC. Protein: CASSISRGQGASGYTF.

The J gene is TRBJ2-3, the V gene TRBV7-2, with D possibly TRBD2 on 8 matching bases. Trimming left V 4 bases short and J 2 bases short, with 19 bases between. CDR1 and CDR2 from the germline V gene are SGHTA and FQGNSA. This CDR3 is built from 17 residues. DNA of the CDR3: TGTGCCAGCAGCTCAGGGGGGCCGGGAGGGTTCACAGATACGCAGTATTTT. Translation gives CASSSGGPGGFTDTQYF.

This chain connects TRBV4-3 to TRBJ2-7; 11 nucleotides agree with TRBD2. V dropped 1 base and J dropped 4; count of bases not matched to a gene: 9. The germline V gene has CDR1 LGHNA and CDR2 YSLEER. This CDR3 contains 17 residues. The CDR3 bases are TGCGCCAGCAGCCAAGGGTGGGCGGTAGCGGGAGGGTACGAGCAGTACTTC. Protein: CASSQGWAVAGGYEQYF.

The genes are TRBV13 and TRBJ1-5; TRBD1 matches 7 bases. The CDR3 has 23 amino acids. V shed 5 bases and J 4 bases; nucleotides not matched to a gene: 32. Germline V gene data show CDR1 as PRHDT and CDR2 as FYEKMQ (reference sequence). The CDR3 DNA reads TGTGCCAGCAGCCCTCTCTGGGGCCGAGGGGGCCCGAGGAGAGTCAAGGGGAATCAGCCCCAGCATTTT. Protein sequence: CASSPLWGRGGPRRVKGNQPQHF.

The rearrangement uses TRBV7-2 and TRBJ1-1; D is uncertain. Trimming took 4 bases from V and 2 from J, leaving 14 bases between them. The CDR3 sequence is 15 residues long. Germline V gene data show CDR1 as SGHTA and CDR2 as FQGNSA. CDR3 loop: CASSSGNRVNTEAFF. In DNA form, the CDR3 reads TGTGCCAGCAGCTCCGGTAATCGGGTAAACACTGAAGCTTTCTTT.

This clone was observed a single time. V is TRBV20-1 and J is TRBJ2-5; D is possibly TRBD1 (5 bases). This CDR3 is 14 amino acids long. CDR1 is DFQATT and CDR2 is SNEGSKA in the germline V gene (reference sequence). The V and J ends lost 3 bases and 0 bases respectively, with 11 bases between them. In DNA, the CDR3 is TGCAGTGCTAGTACAGGATGGTACCAAGAGACCCAGTACTTC. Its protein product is CSASTGWYQETQYF.